These 4 T cell receptor beta chains were all obtained from the same sample, sequenced in a study of OX40 agonist ivuxolimab in advanced cancers. The table came from immunoSEQ multiplex PCR; TCRdb's copy has only in-frame clones and leaves some out. The sample holds about 97,000 clones; 86% are singletons and the top ten take roughly 5%. This sample comprised CD4+ or CD8+ T cells sorted from blood, obtained in a trial of the OX40 agonist ivuxolimab. These receptors were obtained from an adult with an advanced solid tumor such as melanoma, head and neck, liver or kidney cancer.

The V and J genes are TRBV7-9 and TRBJ2-7, with 13 bases fitting TRBD2. The ends lost 2 bases at V and 5 bases at J; junction bases unmatched: 3. This CDR3 spans 15 amino acids. Germline lookup yields CDR1 SEHNR and CDR2 FQNEAQ (reference sequence). CDR3 bases: TGTGCCAGCAGCTTATCGACTAGCGGGAGGCACGAGCAGTACTTC. Amino acids: CASSLSTSGRHEQYF.

The chain couples TRBV5-4 to TRBJ2-5; D gene unclear. The V gene's germline CDR1 is SGHNT and CDR2 YYREEE (reference sequence). The CDR3 loop spans 14 amino acids. Trimming removed 0 bases from V and 4 bases from J, with 10 bases in between. CDR3 coding DNA: TGTGCCAGCAGCTTGGCCCTAAGCAGAGAGACCCAGTACTTC. Its protein is CASSLALSRETQYF.

Here the CDR3 reads CASSQDRGTSVPGEQFF. CDR3 nucleotide sequence: TGTGCCAGCAGCCAAGATCGTGGGACTAGCGTTCCAGGAGAGCAGTTCTTC. The chain joins TRBV4-2 to TRBJ2-1, with 10 bases identical to TRBD2. The germline gives CDR1 LGHNA, CDR2 YNFKEQ. The CDR3 has 17 residues. The V gene end was trimmed by 0 bases and the J gene end by 10 bases; junction bases not matched to a gene: 12.

The J gene is TRBJ1-2, the V gene TRBV7-2; D perhaps matches TRBD1 (6 bases). The CDR3 is 15 residues long. Germline CDR1 reads SGHTA; CDR2 reads FQGNSA. With 4 bases removed from V and 0 bases from J, the gap between germline ends came to 12 bases. The CDR3 loop is CASSSGTRTNYGYTF. CDR3 nucleotides: TGTGCCAGCAGCTCCGGGACAAGAACTAACTATGGCTACACCTTC. Complete variable domain (other parts from reference TRBV7-2 and TRBJ1-2): GAGVSQSPSNKVTEKGKDVELRCDPISGHTALYWYRQSLGQGLEFLIYFQGNSAPDKSGLPSDRFSAERTGGSVSTLTIQRTQQEDSAVYLCASSSGTRTNYGYTFGSGTRLTVV.